This entry lists 9 T cell receptor beta chains sequenced from one sample in a study of metastatic and nonmetastatic thyroid tumors. TCRdb called clones again from the PCR reads with MiXCR. The sample yields approximately 24,000 clones, more than 20% seen once. Thyroid surgery was performed in patients who had received no treatment beforehand. Material for sequencing was blood. Receptors originate from a male donor with papillary thyroid cancer or a benign thyroid nodule (not recorded which). Some clones in this sample may be carry-over from other donors' samples.

The chain carries TRBV28 and TRBJ2-1, with D perhaps assigned TRBD1 or TRBD2 (5 bases each). The CDR3 totals 14 residues. Germline V gene lookup returns CDR1 MDHEN and CDR2 SYDVKM. V was clipped by 3 bases and J by 9 bases, with 15 bases between them. CDR3 residues: CASSLLRGLGEQFF. DNA of the CDR3: TGTGCCAGCAGTTTGCTGAGGGGTTTGGGTGAGCAGTTCTTC. The full variable domain, its missing parts supplied by reference TRBV28 and TRBJ2-1, is DVKVTQSSRYLVKRTGEKVFLECVQDMDHENMFWYRQDPGLGLRLIYFSYDVKMKEKGDIPEGYSVSREKKERFSLILESASTNQTSMYLCASSLLRGLGEQFFGPGTRLTVL.

Regarding this clone: This clone may be a read error of a much larger clone one base away. Within the sample, other DNA sequences also encode this same CDR3. The chain couples TRBV7-6 to TRBJ2-7, with D hard to call. Trimming took off 3 bases at V and 2 bases at J, with 11 bases between the two ends. Germline assignment: CDR1 SGHVS and CDR2 FNYEAQ. The CDR3 totals 14 residues. This CDR3 is CASSLVAETYEQYF. The CDR3, as DNA: TGTGCCAGCAGCTTGGTTGCAGAGACCTACGAGCAGTACTTC.

This clone was recorded at least ten times. V is TRBV6-1 and J is TRBJ2-2, with a tentative D call TRBD1 (6 bases). This CDR3 spans 13 amino acids. The germline CDR1 and CDR2 sequences are MNHNS and SASEGT. V was pared by 5 bases and J by 7 bases, with 11 bases between. The CDR3 nucleotides are TGTGCCAGCAGTTCAGGGGCGGACGGGGAGCTGTTTTTT. Its translation: CASSSGADGELFF.

Comments on this clone: This sequence may be a read error, since a much larger clone differs from it by one base. The genes are TRBV7-9 and TRBJ1-6; D is unresolved. Germline-derived CDR1 and CDR2 are SEHNR and FQNEAQ (reference sequence). With 7 bases removed from V and 5 bases from J, the gap between germline ends came to 15 bases. The CDR3 is made up of 15 amino acids. The CDR3 is CASTLQQRDNSPLHF. DNA for the CDR3: TGTGCCAGCACACTACAGCAGAGGGATAATTCACCCCTCCACTTT.

This chain links TRBV15 with TRBJ1-2; TRBD1 is a possible D gene (5 bases). The CDR3 loop spans 14 amino acids. The V gene's germline CDR1 is LNHNV and CDR2 YYDKDF (reference sequence). V lost 3 bases and J lost 10, with 18 bases in between. The CDR3 protein is CATSSYGGNYFYTF. The CDR3 nucleotides read TGTGCCACCAGCAGTTACGGGGGTAACTATTTCTACACCTTC.

A note on this clone: This may be a read error, as it is one base from a much larger clone. V is TRBV11-1 and J is TRBJ2-3; 8 nucleotides line up with TRBD2. The V segment lost 5 bases and the J segment 5 bases; nucleotides outside the gene matches: 12. Germline CDR1 and CDR2: SGHAT and FQDESV (reference sequence). This CDR3 spans 16 amino acids. The CDR3 reads CASSPRSGRSEDTQYF. The CDR3 nucleotides are TGTGCCAGCAGCCCCAGAAGCGGGAGAAGCGAAGATACGCAGTATTTT.

This chain joins TRBV12-3 or TRBV12-4 and TRBJ2-1; TRBD2 agrees at 10 bases. CDR3 length equals 15 residues. J was trimmed by 9 bases and V by 6 bases; bases with no gene match: 11. The CDR3 reads CASSPGASGGGEQFF. The CDR3 coding sequence is TGTGCCAGCAGCCCTGGCGCTAGCGGGGGCGGTGAGCAGTTCTTC.

Comment on this clone: This clone may be a read error of a much larger clone one base away. J is TRBJ2-3 and V is TRBV24-1, with D possibly matching TRBD2 (6 bases). The CDR3 contains 17 residues. The germline gives CDR1 KGHDR, CDR2 SFDVKD. V lost 1 base to trimming and J lost 2 bases, with 15 bases between them. The CDR3 is CATSDFKVVGLTDTQYF. The CDR3 region has the DNA TGTGCCACCAGTGATTTCAAGGTAGTGGGACTCACAGATACGCAGTATTTT.

This chain links TRBV28 with TRBJ1-5; D not certain. V shed 8 bases and J shed 7 bases, with 18 bases lying between them. The CDR3 runs 14 residues. The germline V gene has CDR1 MDHEN and CDR2 SYDVKM. The CDR3 DNA is TGTGCCAGCGGTGCCGGTGCCCACCTCCAGCCCCAGCATTTT. This gives the protein CASGAGAHLQPQHF.